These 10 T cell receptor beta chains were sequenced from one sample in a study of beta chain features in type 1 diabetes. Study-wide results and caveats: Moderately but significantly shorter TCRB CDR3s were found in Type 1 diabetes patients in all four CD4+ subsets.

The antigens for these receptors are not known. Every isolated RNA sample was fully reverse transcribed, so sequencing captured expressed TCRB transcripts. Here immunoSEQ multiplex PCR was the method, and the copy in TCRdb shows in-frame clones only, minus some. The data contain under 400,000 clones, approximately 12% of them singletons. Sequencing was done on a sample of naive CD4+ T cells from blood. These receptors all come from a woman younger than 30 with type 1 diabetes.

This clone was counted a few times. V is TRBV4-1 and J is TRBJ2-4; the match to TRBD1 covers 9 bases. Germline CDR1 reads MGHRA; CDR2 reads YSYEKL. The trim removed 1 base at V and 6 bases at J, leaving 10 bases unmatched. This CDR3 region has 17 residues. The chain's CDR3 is CASSQVGRGQGGNIQYF. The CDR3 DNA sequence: TGCGCCAGCAGCCAAGTTGGCAGGGGACAGGGCGGAAACATTCAGTACTTC.

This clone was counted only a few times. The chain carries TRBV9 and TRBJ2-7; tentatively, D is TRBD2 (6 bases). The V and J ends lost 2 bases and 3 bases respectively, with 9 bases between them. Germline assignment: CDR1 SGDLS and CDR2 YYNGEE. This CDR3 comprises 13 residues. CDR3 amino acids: CASSVGLNYEQYF. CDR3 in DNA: TGTGCCAGCAGCGTGGGACTCAACTACGAGCAGTACTTC.

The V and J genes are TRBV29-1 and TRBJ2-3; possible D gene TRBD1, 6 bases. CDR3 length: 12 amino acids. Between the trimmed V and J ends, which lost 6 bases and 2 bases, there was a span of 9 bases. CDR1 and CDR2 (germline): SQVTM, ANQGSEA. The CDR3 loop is CSVDRHTDTQYF. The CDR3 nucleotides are TGCAGCGTGGACAGACACACAGATACGCAGTATTTT.

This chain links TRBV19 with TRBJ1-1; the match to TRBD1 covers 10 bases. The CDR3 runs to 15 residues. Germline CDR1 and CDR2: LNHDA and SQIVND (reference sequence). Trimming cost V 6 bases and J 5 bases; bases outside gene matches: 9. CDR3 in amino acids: CASRGDRGRSTEAFF. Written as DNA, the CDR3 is TGTGCCAGTAGGGGAGACAGGGGGCGGAGTACTGAAGCTTTCTTT.

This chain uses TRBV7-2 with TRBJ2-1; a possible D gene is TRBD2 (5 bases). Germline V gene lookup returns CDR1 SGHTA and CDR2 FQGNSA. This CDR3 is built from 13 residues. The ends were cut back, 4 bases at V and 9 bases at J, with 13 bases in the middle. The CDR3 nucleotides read TGTGCCAGCAGCTCGAGGGAGTACGGTGAGCAGTTCTTC. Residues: CASSSREYGEQFF.

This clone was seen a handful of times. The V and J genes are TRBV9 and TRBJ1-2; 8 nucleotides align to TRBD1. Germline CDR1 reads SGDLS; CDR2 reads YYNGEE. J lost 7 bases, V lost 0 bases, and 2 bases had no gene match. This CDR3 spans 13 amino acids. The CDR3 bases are TGTGCCAGCAGCGTAGAAGGACAGGGTGGCTACACCTTC. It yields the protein CASSVEGQGGYTF.

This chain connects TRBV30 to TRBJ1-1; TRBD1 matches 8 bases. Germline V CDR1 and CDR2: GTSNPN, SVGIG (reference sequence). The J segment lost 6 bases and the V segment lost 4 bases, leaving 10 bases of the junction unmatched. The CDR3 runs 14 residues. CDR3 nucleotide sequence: TGTGCCTGGATCCCTGGACAGGGACTGCCTGAAGCTTTCTTT. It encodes CAWIPGQGLPEAFF. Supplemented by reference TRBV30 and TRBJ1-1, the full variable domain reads SQTIHQWPATLVQPVGSPLSLECTVEGTSNPNLYWYRQAAGRGLQLLFYSVGIGQISSEVPQNLSASRPQDRQFILSSKKLLLSDSGFYLCAWIPGQGLPEAFFGQGTRLTVV.

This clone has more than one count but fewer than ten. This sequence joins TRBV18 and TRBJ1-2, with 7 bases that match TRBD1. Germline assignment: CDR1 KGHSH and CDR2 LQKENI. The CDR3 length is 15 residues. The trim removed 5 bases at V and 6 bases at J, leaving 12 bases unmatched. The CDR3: CASSAGQPSSDGYTF. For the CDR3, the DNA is TGTGCCAGCTCAGCGGGACAGCCCAGTTCCGATGGCTACACCTTC.

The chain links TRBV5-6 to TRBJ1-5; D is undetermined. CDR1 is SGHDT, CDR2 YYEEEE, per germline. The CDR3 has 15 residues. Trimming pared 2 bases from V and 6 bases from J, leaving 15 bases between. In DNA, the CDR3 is TGTGCCAGCAGCTTCCGTCAGCGGAAGAGTCAGCCCCAGCATTTT. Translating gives CASSFRQRKSQPQHF.

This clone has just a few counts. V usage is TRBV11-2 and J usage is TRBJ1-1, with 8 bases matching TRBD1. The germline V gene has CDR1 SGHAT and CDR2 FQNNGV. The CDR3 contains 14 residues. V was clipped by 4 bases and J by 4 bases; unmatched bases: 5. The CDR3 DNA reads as TGTGCCAGCAGCTCCCGACAGGGGTTCACTGAAGCTTTCTTT. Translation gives CASSSRQGFTEAFF. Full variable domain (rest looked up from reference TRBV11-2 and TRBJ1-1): EAGVAQSPRYKIIEKRQSVAFWCNPISGHATLYWYQQILGQGPKLLIQFQNNGVVDDSQLPKDRFSAERLKGVDSTLKIQPAKLEDSAVYLCASSSRQGFTEAFFGQGTRLTVV.